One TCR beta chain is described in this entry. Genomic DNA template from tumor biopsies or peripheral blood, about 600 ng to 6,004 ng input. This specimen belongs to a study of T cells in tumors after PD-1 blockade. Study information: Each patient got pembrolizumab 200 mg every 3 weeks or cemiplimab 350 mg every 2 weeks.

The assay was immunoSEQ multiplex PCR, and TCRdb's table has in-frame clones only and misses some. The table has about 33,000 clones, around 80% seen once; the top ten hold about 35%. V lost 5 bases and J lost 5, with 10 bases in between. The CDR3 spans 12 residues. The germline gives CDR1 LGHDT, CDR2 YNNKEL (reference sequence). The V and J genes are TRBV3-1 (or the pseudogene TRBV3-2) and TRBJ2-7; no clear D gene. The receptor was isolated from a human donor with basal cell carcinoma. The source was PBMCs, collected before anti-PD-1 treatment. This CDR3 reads CASSETTDEQYF. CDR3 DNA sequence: TGTGCCAGCAGCGAAACGACCGACGAGCAGTACTTC.